This T cell receptor beta chain was documented in a study of T cells in tuberculosis. Sorting used thawed, overnight-rested PBMC stained with anti-CD3, a viability dye and GMM-loaded CD1B tetramer. The CD1B tetramers carried C32 glucose monomycolate purified from Rhodococcus equi. Before cryopreservation, the sorted PBMC lost their CD14-expressing monocytes. Measured with immunoSEQ multiplex PCR; TCRdb has only the in-frame clones, and not every one. The sample consists of 54,000 or so clones, around 81% of them appearing once. V was pared by 0 bases and J by 0 bases, with 6 bases of the junction left unmatched. The CDR3 has 19 residues. Per the germline V gene, CDR1 is MGHRA and CDR2 is YSYEKL. This clone was detected only a few times.

The chain carries TRBV4-1 and TRBJ2-2, with 11 bases matching TRBD2. Input material: CD1b-GMM tetramer-negative cells sorted from PBMCs. This TCR was recovered from an adult woman with latent tuberculosis. The CDR3 loop is CASSQERLAGGANTGELFF. The CDR3 DNA reads as TGCGCCAGCAGCCAAGAAAGGCTAGCGGGGGGTGCGAACACCGGGGAGCTGTTTTTT.